The next 25 T cell receptor beta chains were all read from a single sample in a study of blood T cell repertoires in COVID-19. TCRdb's copy holds only in-frame clones and misses some; the assay was immunoSEQ multiplex PCR. This sample has 150,000 or so clones, with roughly four fifths found just once. The sample taken for sequencing was peripheral blood. These receptors came from a woman aged 80 or over with acute or convalescent COVID-19.

The chain employs TRBV3-1 (or the pseudogene TRBV3-2) and TRBJ2-7, with 9 bases identical to TRBD1. Germline CDR1 reads LGHDT; CDR2 reads YNNKEL (reference sequence). The V segment lost 2 bases and the J segment 0 bases; nucleotides outside the gene matches: 11. CDR3 length: 18 residues. The CDR3, as DNA: TGTGCCAGCAGCCAAAAATGGGGACAGGGACGAACCTCCTACGAGCAGTACTTC. This gives the protein CASSQKWGQGRTSYEQYF.

This clone was observed a handful of times. CDR3 nucleotides: TGTGCCAGTAGTACCCCACCCGCGGCCGGGGGTCGTAACACTGAAGCTTTCTTT. This sequence encodes CASSTPPAAGGRNTEAFF. The chain is built from TRBV19 and TRBJ1-1, with D perhaps TRBD1 (5 bases). CDR1 and CDR2 (germline): LNHDA, SQIVND (reference sequence). The CDR3 runs to 18 residues. V was pared by 4 bases and J by 2 bases, with 23 bases between. The variable domain in full, completed from reference TRBV19 and TRBJ1-1, reads DGGITQSPKYLFRKEGQNVTLSCEQNLNHDAMYWYRQDPGQGLRLIYYSQIVNDFQKGDIAEGYSVSREKKESFPLTVTSAQKNPTAFYLCASSTPPAAGGRNTEAFFGQGTRLTVV.

The chain recombines TRBV7-2 with TRBJ1-3; no definite D call. V shed 1 base and J shed 5 bases, with 6 bases lying between them. CDR3 length equals 13 residues. Germline CDR1 is SGHTA and CDR2 is FQGNSA. CDR3 sequence: CASSLGQRNTIYF. CDR3 DNA sequence: TGTGCCAGCAGCTTAGGGCAACGAAACACCATATATTTT.

A single count supports this clone. This chain links TRBV23-1 with TRBJ1-5; a weak D match, TRBD1 (6 bases). TRBV23-1 is given ORF status, its function remaining uncertain. CDR3 length: 15 amino acids. Between the trimmed V and J ends, which lost 6 bases and 1 base, there was a span of 13 bases. The DNA of the CDR3 is TGCGCCAGCAGCCGGGGGCGGGGGAGCAATCAGCCCCAGCATTTT. The encoded protein is CASSRGRGSNQPQHF.

The chain joins TRBV11-2 to TRBJ2-7; TRBD1 is a possible D gene (5 bases). The CDR3 totals 13 residues. The germline V and J ends were trimmed by 5 bases and 2 bases, with 10 bases remaining between them. Germline V gene sequence: CDR1 SGHAT, CDR2 FQNNGV. CDR3 nucleotides: TGTGCCAGCAGCCTCGACAGAACCTACGAGCAGTACTTC. It codes for CASSLDRTYEQYF.

The table lists this clone with a few counts. CDR3 bases: TGTGCCGCCGATCTTTTACAGTTGGGTCACACTGAAGCTTTCTTT. Translating gives CAADLLQLGHTEAFF. The V call is TRBV6-5, the J call TRBJ1-1; D unresolved. Germline loops: CDR1 MNHEY, CDR2 SVGAGI. The CDR3 sequence is 15 residues long. The V end lost 11 bases, the J end lost 3 bases, and 22 bases lay between the germline ends.

J is TRBJ1-2 and V is TRBV29-1; D is uncertain. The germline V gene has CDR1 SQVTM and CDR2 ANQGSEA. V lost 4 bases and J 8 bases, leaving 11 bases between the germline ends. This CDR3 spans 11 amino acids. The CDR3 loop reads CSVGLPRGYTF. DNA for the CDR3: TGCAGCGTTGGGCTGCCCAGGGGCTACACCTTC.

This chain links TRBV11-2 with TRBJ2-3, with TRBD1 matching 7 bases. The length of the CDR3 is 16 residues. Looked up from germline, CDR1 is SGHAT and CDR2 is FQNNGV. V was clipped by 5 bases and J by 2 bases; unmatched bases: 10. CDR3 loop: CASSTKTGRYTDTQYF. In DNA form, the CDR3 reads TGTGCCAGCAGCACTAAGACAGGGCGCTACACAGATACGCAGTATTTT.

The chain is built from TRBV5-4 and TRBJ1-1; tentatively, D is TRBD1 (6 bases). Trimming took 0 bases from V and 5 from J, leaving 11 bases between them. Germline V gives CDR1 SGHNT, CDR2 YYREEE (reference sequence). CDR3 size: 14 residues. CDR3 DNA sequence: TGTGCCAGCAGCTTGGGGTCAGGGGTGACTGAAGCTTTCTTT. Translating gives CASSLGSGVTEAFF.

In the case of this clone: This CDR3 is also generated by other DNA sequences in the sample. The chain carries TRBV18 and TRBJ1-1; D is perhaps TRBD1 (6 bases). The CDR3 runs to 13 residues. Germline V gene sequence: CDR1 KGHSH, CDR2 LQKENI. V lost 3 bases and J 4 bases, leaving 9 bases between the germline ends. CDR3 sequence reads: CASSPKGGTEAFF. Written as DNA, the CDR3 is TGTGCCAGCTCACCCAAAGGGGGCACTGAAGCTTTCTTT.

This clone was observed a single time. V and J are TRBV19 and TRBJ2-7; the match to TRBD2 covers 7 bases. V trimming: 8 bases; J trimming: 2 bases; junction bases outside the gene matches: 9. Germline values: CDR1 LNHDA, CDR2 SQIVND (reference sequence). CDR3 length: 14 amino acids. In DNA, the CDR3 is TGTGCCAGTCGACCGGGGGGAGGGACCTACGAGCAGTACTTC. This encodes CASRPGGGTYEQYF.

V and J are TRBV3-1 (or the pseudogene TRBV3-2) and TRBJ1-6; tentative D call: TRBD1 (6 bases). The germline gives CDR1 LGHDT, CDR2 YNNKEL (reference sequence). The CDR3 covers 15 residues. Between the trimmed V and J ends, which lost 4 bases and 10 bases, there was a span of 17 bases. The CDR3 DNA follows: TGTGCCAGCAGCCCTTTGGGGGGGCTATCCTCACCCCTCCACTTT. Translated, it gives CASSPLGGLSSPLHF.

In nucleotides, the CDR3 is TGTGCCAGCCTCCGGGAGAACTATGGCTACACCTTC. This sequence encodes CASLRENYGYTF. The chain links TRBV28 to TRBJ1-2; D gene unclear. The V and J ends lost 8 bases and 2 bases respectively, with 9 bases between them. The CDR3 is 12 residues long. Germline assignment: CDR1 MDHEN and CDR2 SYDVKM.

V usage is TRBV5-1 and J usage is TRBJ2-7, with 11 bases fitting TRBD2. V was clipped by 3 bases and J by 4 bases; unmatched bases: 21. The CDR3 is 20 residues long. Germline V gene sequence: CDR1 SGHRS, CDR2 YFSETQ. CDR3 in amino acids: CASSCLWASGGFQLLYEQYF. The CDR3 nucleotides are TGCGCCAGCAGCTGTTTGTGGGCTAGCGGGGGGTTTCAACTTTTGTACGAGCAGTACTTC.

As for this clone: Other nucleotide sequences in the sample specify the same CDR3. The V gene is TRBV12-3 or TRBV12-4, the J gene TRBJ1-2; the match to TRBD1 covers 8 bases. This CDR3 comprises 13 residues. V dropped 6 bases and J dropped 4; count of bases not matched to a gene: 4. In nucleotides, the CDR3 is TGTGCCAGCAGCAGAGACAGGGGCTATGGCTACACCTTC. Residues: CASSRDRGYGYTF.

V gene TRBV5-4 combines with J gene TRBJ1-5; possibly TRBD1 for D (5 bases). CDR1 and CDR2 from the germline V gene are SGHNT and YYREEE (reference sequence). The CDR3 sequence is 14 residues long. The ends were cut back, 2 bases at V and 4 bases at J, with 10 bases in the middle. The CDR3 nucleotides are TGTGCCAGCAGCTTTCAGGGTACGAATCAGCCCCAGCATTTT. It yields the protein CASSFQGTNQPQHF.

This chain connects TRBV29-1 to TRBJ2-5, with D perhaps TRBD2 (6 bases). Germline V lookup: CDR1 SQVTM, CDR2 ANQGSEA. This CDR3 has 12 residues. V lost 7 bases and J 7 bases, leaving 16 bases between the germline ends. CDR3 nucleotides: TGCAGCGGGCGCGGACTGGAGGGGACCCAGTACTTC. Translation: CSGRGLEGTQYF.

The V gene is TRBV7-2, the J gene TRBJ1-5; 9 bases agree with TRBD1. The germline V gene has CDR1 SGHTA and CDR2 FQGNSA. Trimming removed 8 bases from V and 6 bases from J; junction bases left unmatched: 5. The CDR3 is made up of 13 amino acids. CDR3 DNA sequence: TGTGCCAGCGGGACAGGGAAGGCTCAGCCCCAGCATTTT. Its translation: CASGTGKAQPQHF.

This clone is medium-sized in the sample. The V gene is TRBV7-9, the J gene TRBJ1-1; the D gene is possibly TRBD1 (5 bases). The CDR3 extends over 14 amino acids. The V and J ends lost 1 base and 0 bases respectively, with 6 bases between them. The germline V gene encodes CDR1 SEHNR and CDR2 FQNEAQ (reference sequence). CDR3 in amino acids: CASSLGQLNTEAFF. The CDR3 nucleotides read TGTGCCAGCAGCTTAGGACAGTTGAACACTGAAGCTTTCTTT.

The J gene is TRBJ2-1, the V gene TRBV7-8; TRBD2 matches 8 bases. With 2 bases clipped from V and 7 bases from J, the junction kept 10 bases outside the gene matches. Germline lookup yields CDR1 SGHVS and CDR2 FQNEAQ. This CDR3 region has 16 residues. CDR3 in DNA: TGTGCCAGCAGCTTATACTTTAGCGGGGATCAAAATGAGCAGTTCTTC. Its translation: CASSLYFSGDQNEQFF.

The chain couples TRBV3-1 (or the pseudogene TRBV3-2) to TRBJ2-7; a weak D match, TRBD1 (7 bases). This CDR3 region has 14 residues. From germline, CDR1 is LGHDT and CDR2 YNNKEL (reference sequence). The V gene lost 0 bases and the J gene lost 8 bases, with 14 bases spanning the gap. The CDR3, as DNA: TGTGCCAGCAGCCAAGACGGGGGACAGCAGAAGCAGTACTTC. This translates into CASSQDGGQQKQYF.

The V gene is TRBV6-2 or TRBV6-3, the J gene TRBJ2-7; D unclear. V was shortened by 3 bases and J by 3 bases, with 3 bases between the two germline ends. The CDR3 consists of 11 residues. Germline V gene sequence: CDR1 MNHEY, CDR2 SVGEGT. The CDR3 spells CASSYNYEQYF. In DNA, the CDR3 is TGTGCCAGCAGTTATAACTACGAGCAGTACTTC.

This chain joins TRBV29-1 and TRBJ1-1, with D unclear. The CDR3 consists of 14 residues. V gave up 4 bases and J gave up 2 bases, with 14 bases separating them. Germline V gene data show CDR1 as SQVTM and CDR2 as ANQGSEA. In nucleotides, the CDR3 is TGCAGCGTTGTAAGTTACAGTCTCAACACTGAAGCTTTCTTT. Its translation: CSVVSYSLNTEAFF.

This chain joins TRBV6-5 and TRBJ1-1; 8 bases map to TRBD1. The CDR3 has 14 residues. Germline assignment: CDR1 MNHEY and CDR2 SVGAGI. V shed 6 bases and J 2 bases; nucleotides not matched to a gene: 5. CDR3 nucleotide sequence: TGTGCCAGCAGATTACAGGGGGGCAACACTGAAGCTTTCTTT. Its protein product is CASRLQGGNTEAFF.

The V call is TRBV18, the J call TRBJ1-5; 10 positions agree with TRBD1. Losses at the gene ends were 3 bases for V and 2 bases for J; bases not matched to a gene: 1. This CDR3 is built from 15 residues. Germline V CDR1 and CDR2: KGHSH, LQKENI. DNA of the CDR3: TGTGCCAGCTCACCCGGACAGGGGGGCAATCAGCCCCAGCATTTT. It translates to CASSPGQGGNQPQHF.